Listed below are T cell receptor beta chains from one sample, sequenced in a study of CD8 T cells in ankylosing spondylitis. TCRdb passed the 5' RACE reads through MiXCR, listing each CDR3 protein once. The sample lists about 840,000 distinct CDR3 sequences, about 10% occurring once. The specimen sequenced was blood, either unsorted or a sorted T cell fraction (not recorded which). The origin of the receptors is a male donor with ankylosing spondylitis. CDR3s include the opening cysteine and the closing phenylalanine or tryptophan. D genes are given only for firm matches. Clone size is given for some rows only: seen once, a few or many times, or a class if the clone is expanded.

j_gene | abundance | v_gene | d_gene | CDR3aa | CDR3nt
TRBJ1-2 | NA | TRBV12-3/TRBV12-4 | NA | CASIPFGLGYGYTF | TGTGCCAGCATTCCCTTCGGGCTAGGCTATGGCTACACCTTC
TRBJ2-1 | NA | TRBV10-3 | NA | CAISKGESSGYNEQFF | TGTGCCATCAGCAAGGGGGAGAGTAGCGGCTACAATGAGCAGTTCTTC
TRBJ2-3 | NA | TRBV27 | TRBD2 | CALLSSIAGLRHTQYF | TGTGCCCTCTTATCATCAATAGCGGGGCTCCGACATACGCAGTATTTT
TRBJ1-1 | few | TRBV28 | NA | CASSLWEAFGGAEAFF | TGTGCCAGCAGTTTATGGGAGGCCTTCGGGGGCGCTGAAGCTTTCTTT
TRBJ1-4 | NA | TRBV29-1 | NA | CSVEFTMGEKLFF | TGCAGCGTTGAATTCACGATGGGTGAAAAACTGTTTTTT
TRBJ1-2 | many | TRBV6-2/TRBV6-3 | NA | CASRTGAVNYGYTF | TGTGCCAGCAGGACTGGGGCGGTTAACTATGGCTACACCTTC
TRBJ2-2 | NA | TRBV18 | NA | CASSPVPSGELFF | TGTGCCAGCTCACCAGTGCCTTCCGGGGAGCTGTTTTTT
TRBJ1-1 | many | TRBV5-1 | TRBD1 | CASSPRTGNVRTEAFF | TGCGCCAGCAGCCCACGGACAGGGAATGTAAGAACTGAAGCTTTCTTT
TRBJ2-1 | few | TRBV4-1 | TRBD2 | CASSQTGTSGTEQFF | TGCGCCAGCAGCCAGACCGGGACTAGCGGAACTGAGCAGTTCTTC
TRBJ2-2 | NA | TRBV5-1 | NA | CASSTLPVTTNTGELFF | TGCGCCAGCAGCACACTCCCCGTGACTACTAACACCGGGGAGCTGTTTTTT
TRBJ2-3 | few | TRBV9 | NA | CASTRVAGDTQYF | TGTGCATCGACCAGGGTTGCCGGAGATACGCAGTATTTT
TRBJ2-7 | few | TRBV20-1 | NA | CSVGKALSYEQYF | TGCAGTGTCGGGAAGGCCCTCTCCTACGAGCAGTACTTC
TRBJ2-1 | few | TRBV10-3 | NA | CAISEPRTGNNEQFF | TGTGCCATCAGTGAGCCGCGCACGGGGAACAATGAGCAGTTCTTC
TRBJ2-1 | NA | TRBV20-1 | TRBD2 | CSATPGLAGVYPYNEQFF | TGCAGTGCTACACCGGGACTAGCGGGAGTATACCCCTACAATGAGCAGTTCTTC
TRBJ2-7 | few | TRBV10-3 | TRBD2 | CASRTSGGDSYEQYF | TGTGCCAGCCGAACTAGCGGGGGGGACTCCTACGAGCAGTACTTC
TRBJ2-3 | many | TRBV27 | NA | CASSKRGTRTDTQYF | TGTGCCAGCAGCAAAAGAGGGACTCGCACAGATACGCAGTATTTT
TRBJ1-1 | NA | TRBV27 | NA | CASSLRVVGTEAFF | TGTGCCAGCAGTTTACGGGTGGTGGGCACTGAAGCTTTCTTT
TRBJ1-1 | many | TRBV27 | NA | CASILNRANTEAFF | TGTGCCAGCATTTTGAACAGGGCGAACACTGAAGCTTTCTTT
TRBJ1-2 | few | TRBV5-6 | NA | CASSFGQNMWMDYGYTF | TGTGCCAGCAGCTTTGGGCAGAATATGTGGATGGACTATGGCTACACCTTC
TRBJ1-5 | few | TRBV20-1 | TRBD1 | CSAALAIADRATEPQHF | TGCAGTGCTGCCCTCGCCATTGCAGACAGGGCGACGGAGCCCCAGCATTTT
TRBJ2-1 | few | TRBV4-3 | TRBD2 | CASSQDRIIAGEQNEQFF | TGCGCCAGCAGCCAAGATCGAATTATAGCGGGAGAGCAGAATGAGCAGTTCTTC
TRBJ1-6 | few | TRBV20-1 | NA | CSARVGGARNSPLHF | TGCAGTGCTAGAGTGGGGGGGGCACGGAATTCACCCCTCCACTTT
TRBJ1-5 | NA | TRBV6-1 | TRBD1 | CASSEADRDSQPQHF | TGTGCCAGCAGTGAAGCCGACAGGGATAGTCAGCCCCAGCATTTT
TRBJ2-6 | few | TRBV28 | NA | CASSMAGANVLTF | TGTGCCAGCAGTATGGCTGGGGCCAACGTCCTGACTTTC
TRBJ2-7 | few | TRBV6-5 | TRBD1 | CASSYIGQGGRGEQYF | TGTGCCAGCAGTTACATCGGACAGGGGGGTCGAGGCGAGCAGTACTTC
TRBJ2-7 | few | TRBV20-1 | NA | CSANGQTATYEQYF | TGCAGTGCCAACGGACAGACAGCAACCTACGAGCAGTACTTC
TRBJ1-3 | NA | TRBV10-3 | NA | CAISRRQPSSGNTIYF | TGTGCCATCAGCCGCAGACAGCCGAGCTCTGGAAACACCATATATTTT
TRBJ2-4 | few | TRBV12-3/TRBV12-4 | NA | CASSFSGAPDIQYF | TGTGCCAGCAGTTTCTCCGGAGCTCCGGACATTCAGTACTTC
TRBJ1-2 | NA | TRBV6-1 | NA | CASSEGYRIFNGYTF | TGTGCCAGCAGTGAAGGCTACAGGATTTTTAATGGCTACACCTTC
TRBJ1-3 | few | TRBV6-1 | TRBD1 | CASSRTGALGNTIYF | TGTGCCAGCAGCCGGACAGGTGCTTTGGGAAACACCATATATTTT
TRBJ2-5 | once | TRBV18 | TRBD2 | CASSPPTGTSNAETQYF | TGTGCCAGCTCACCCCCCACCGGGACTAGCAACGCAGAGACCCAGTACTTC
TRBJ1-5 | many | TRBV29-1 | NA | CSVTLWGRGQPQHF | TGCAGCGTTACCCTTTGGGGGAGAGGACAGCCCCAGCATTTT
TRBJ1-1 | few | TRBV4-1 | NA | CASSRGAAKGDTEAFF | TGCGCCAGCAGCCGTGGGGCGGCCAAAGGGGACACTGAAGCTTTCTTT
TRBJ1-2 | NA | TRBV12-3/TRBV12-4 | NA | CASSLVEASRGYTF | TGTGCCAGCAGCCTGGTCGAGGCGAGTAGGGGCTACACCTTC
TRBJ2-7 | few | TRBV6-5 | NA | CASSFAGTETYEQYF | TGTGCCAGCAGTTTTGCCGGGACGGAGACCTACGAGCAGTACTTC
TRBJ1-5 | few | TRBV6-2/TRBV6-3 | NA | CASSFGGTRVHF | TGTGCCAGCAGTTTCGGAGGGACGAGGGTTCATTTT
TRBJ2-1 | NA | TRBV4-3 | NA | CASSQDARLVQFF | TGCGCCAGCAGCCAAGATGCCCGACTGGTCCAGTTCTTC
TRBJ2-3 | many | TRBV4-3 | NA | CASSQAALSTDTQYF | TGCGCCAGCAGCCAAGCTGCGCTTAGCACAGATACGCAGTATTTT
TRBJ1-5 | few | TRBV5-6 | NA | CASASRASNQPQHF | TGTGCCAGCGCCTCAAGGGCTAGCAATCAGCCCCAGCATTTT
TRBJ2-1 | NA | TRBV11-2 | TRBD2 | CASSFIGGGAPYNEQFF | TGTGCCAGCAGCTTTATCGGCGGGGGGGCCCCCTACAATGAGCAGTTCTTC
TRBJ1-1 | NA | TRBV5-6 | NA | CASSFAASEAFF | TGTGCCAGCAGCTTCGCGGCGAGTGAAGCTTTCTTT
TRBJ2-2 | few | TRBV7-6 | NA | CASSAQAGELFF | TGTGCCAGCAGCGCCCAGGCCGGGGAGCTGTTTTTT
TRBJ2-1 | many | TRBV5-1 | TRBD1 | CASRWGQELGEQFF | TGCGCCAGCAGGTGGGGACAGGAGCTGGGTGAGCAGTTCTTC
TRBJ1-4 | NA | TRBV5-1 | NA | CASRDRVVEKLFF | TGCGCCAGCAGGGATAGGGTAGTCGAAAAACTGTTTTTT
TRBJ2-7 | NA | TRBV28 | NA | CASSTRTEYTYEQYF | TGTGCCAGCAGTACTCGGACAGAATACACCTACGAGCAGTACTTC
TRBJ2-1 | few | TRBV11-2 | NA | CASSLVVRSEQFF | TGTGCCAGCAGCTTAGTGGTGCGAAGTGAGCAGTTCTTC
TRBJ2-5 | NA | TRBV7-2 | NA | CASTSRSQETQYF | TGTGCCAGCACCTCTCGCAGCCAAGAGACCCAGTACTTC
TRBJ2-4 | NA | TRBV6-1 | TRBD1 | CASMVGQGIGKLQYF | TGTGCCAGCATGGTCGGACAGGGGATTGGTAAACTTCAGTACTTC
TRBJ1-1 | NA | TRBV4-3 | NA | CASSQEASWNTEAFF | TGCGCCAGCAGCCAAGAGGCCAGCTGGAACACTGAAGCTTTCTTT
TRBJ2-7 | many | TRBV12-3/TRBV12-4 | TRBD2 | CASSSREVLGEQYF | TGTGCCAGCAGTTCTCGGGAGGTATTGGGCGAGCAGTACTTC
TRBJ1-2 | few | TRBV7-9 | NA | CASSPVTDHGYTF | TGTGCCAGCAGCCCCGTGACCGACCATGGCTACACCTTC
TRBJ1-6 | NA | TRBV4-2 | TRBD1 | CASSRDRENSPLHF | TGTGCCAGCAGCCGGGACAGGGAAAATTCACCCCTCCACTTT
TRBJ1-2 | NA | TRBV7-2 | TRBD1 | CASSLARGQGYTF | TGTGCCAGCAGCTTAGCCAGGGGGCAGGGCTACACCTTC
TRBJ2-2 | NA | TRBV5-6 | NA | CASSLEGRGTNTGELFF | TGTGCCAGCAGCTTGGAAGGTCGGGGCACGAACACCGGGGAGCTGTTTTTT
TRBJ1-5 | NA | TRBV5-6 | NA | CASSLLGQADPPQHF | TGTGCCAGCAGCCTGCTGGGTCAGGCCGATCCGCCCCAGCATTTT
TRBJ2-5 | few | TRBV29-1 | NA | CSVGFGEETQYF | TGCAGCGTTGGGTTTGGGGAAGAGACCCAGTACTTC
TRBJ1-6 | many | TRBV2 | NA | CASRGNSPLHF | TGTGCCAGCAGGGGAAATTCACCCCTCCACTTT